Listed below are T cell receptor beta chains from one sample, sequenced in a study of T cell responses to AZD1222 COVID-19 vaccine. Only in-frame clones appear in the TCRdb table, and some are missing; sequencing was by immunoSEQ multiplex PCR. The sample has under 170,000 clones, about 93% seen once. This specimen was peripheral blood, taken 28 days after the second AZD1222 dose. Receptors originate from an adult who received the AZD1222 COVID-19 vaccine. The CDR3 runs from the conserved cysteine through the conserved F or W. The order of the fields is J gene, D gene, V gene, clone size, CDR3 DNA, CDR3 protein. The D gene is left open where the match is weak. Only part of the rows carry a size: once, few, many, or a class if the clone is expanded.

TRBJ1-5	.	TRBV10-2	.	TGCGCCAGCAGTGTTTCAGGACTCAATCAGCCCCAGCATTTT	CASSVSGLNQPQHF
TRBJ2-7	TRBD1	TRBV4-1	.	TGCGCCAGCAGCCAAGAGCCCCCGGGACAGCGAGAGTACGAGCAGTACTTC	CASSQEPPGQREYEQYF
TRBJ2-7	TRBD2	TRBV10-1	.	TGCGCCAGCAGTATTAGCGGGAGGTGGGCCGAGCAGTACTTC	CASSISGRWAEQYF
TRBJ1-5	.	TRBV18	.	TGTGCCAGCTCACTGTCTTGGGAAAGCAATCAGCCCCAGCATTTT	CASSLSWESNQPQHF
TRBJ1-3	.	TRBV27	.	TGTGCCAGCAGGCCTATCTCTGGAAACACCATATATTTT	CASRPISGNTIYF
TRBJ2-3	TRBD1	TRBV5-1	.	TGCGCCAGCAGCTGGGGACAGGGGGCCACAGATACGCAGTATTTT	CASSWGQGATDTQYF
TRBJ2-1	.	TRBV7-9	.	TGTGCCAGCAGCTCGAGGGTGTGGCAGTTCTTC	CASSSRVWQFF
TRBJ2-3	.	TRBV6-5	once	TGTGCCAGCACCGTCTTAGATACGCAGTATTTT	CASTVLDTQYF
TRBJ1-2	.	TRBV5-1	.	TGCGCCAGCAGCTTGCACGAGAGCAACTATGGCTACACCTTC	CASSLHESNYGYTF
TRBJ2-1	.	TRBV18	.	TGTGCCAGCTCACCAAGGAGGACGGGGGTGAGCTCCTACAATGAGCAGTTCTTC	CASSPRRTGVSSYNEQFF
TRBJ1-1	.	TRBV7-6	few	TGTGCCAGCAGCTTAGTGGGAACATCTGAAGCTTTCTTT	CASSLVGTSEAFF
TRBJ2-7	.	TRBV5-6	.	TGTGCCAGCAGCAGGAAGACTAGTCCTAGCTCCTACGAGCAGTACTTC	CASSRKTSPSSYEQYF
TRBJ1-6	.	TRBV7-4	once	TGTGCCAGCAGCCCCGGGACGGGAAGTACGAGGCACTCACCCCTCCACTTT	CASSPGTGSTRHSPLHF
TRBJ2-5	.	TRBV7-6	.	TGTGCCAGCAGCTTAGACATCTCTTTCCAAGAGACCCAGTACTTC	CASSLDISFQETQYF
TRBJ2-1	TRBD1	TRBV5-1	.	TGCGCCAGCAGGTCCGGACAGGGCACCTACAATGAGCAGTTCTTC	CASRSGQGTYNEQFF
TRBJ2-5	TRBD1	TRBV10-1	.	TGCGCCAGCAGTGAAGGCGACAGGGCCCAAGAGACCCAGTACTTC	CASSEGDRAQETQYF
TRBJ2-7	.	TRBV5-4	once	TGTGCCAGCAGCTTGAATCGCGGTAGCTACGAGCAGTACTTC	CASSLNRGSYEQYF
TRBJ2-5	.	TRBV19	.	TGTGCCAGTAGTTTCTCCGGGGTCGAGACCCAGTACTTC	CASSFSGVETQYF
TRBJ1-3	.	TRBV6-5	once	TGTGCCAGCAGTTACTCGGGTTGGAGCTCTGGAAACACCATATATTTT	CASSYSGWSSGNTIYF
TRBJ2-2	.	TRBV7-2	.	TGTGCCAGCAGCTCGGACTATAACACCGGGGAGCTGTTTTTT	CASSSDYNTGELFF
TRBJ2-1	.	TRBV12-3/TRBV12-4	.	TGTGCCAGCACCCCTGGGTCCTACAATGAGCAGTTCTTC	CASTPGSYNEQFF
TRBJ1-2	.	TRBV7-2	.	TGTGCCAGCAGTGATGCAGGGGCGAACTATGGCTACACCTTC	CASSDAGANYGYTF
TRBJ2-3	.	TRBV10-3	.	TGTGCCATCAGTAAGACTGGCACAGATACGCAGTATTTT	CAISKTGTDTQYF
TRBJ2-2	.	TRBV18	.	TGTGCCAGCTCACCCCAGTGGAATATAAACACCGGGGAGCTGTTTTTT	CASSPQWNINTGELFF
TRBJ1-1	.	TRBV3-1/TRBV3-2	.	TGTGCCAGCAGCCAAGATCGGGGCGTCACTGAAGCTTTCTTT	CASSQDRGVTEAFF
TRBJ2-3	TRBD2	TRBV6-4	.	TGTGCCAGCAGGCCCGGGACTAGCGGCTACACAGATACGCAGTATTTT	CASRPGTSGYTDTQYF